This T cell receptor beta chain was observed in a study of a mutant IDH1 vaccine in newly diagnosed glioma. Study-level background: Vaccines were begun 4-6 weeks after radiotherapy alone, or with temozolomide cycles. Earlier care involved radiotherapy, temozolomide, or both, and the majority received both.

This CDR3 has 14 amino acids. The V gene lost 3 bases and the J gene lost 1 base, with 9 bases spanning the gap. CDR1 is SNHLY, CDR2 FYNNEI, per germline. Time point specified: week 35, safety follow-up. In the vaccine, a single dose held 300 ug of the mutant IDH1 20-mer peptide, along with topical imiquimod. Eight vaccine doses were administered to patients at weeks 1, 3, 5, 7, 11, 15, 19 and 23. The protocol was immunoSEQ multiplex PCR, while the TCRdb copy is restricted to in-frame clones and leaves out a portion. In the table there are around 41,000 clones, 85% to 90% of which are singletons. With respect to this clone: No antigen is known for it.

The source was PBMCs, collected from a glioma patient whose treatment included an IDH1 peptide vaccine. The chain recombines TRBV2 with TRBJ1-1; D gene ambiguous. This clonotype originated in a man aged 40-49 years with glioma. In nucleotides, the CDR3 is TGTGCCAGCAGTGACGTCGGGAGGAACACTGAAGCTTTCTTT. Translation gives CASSDVGRNTEAFF.